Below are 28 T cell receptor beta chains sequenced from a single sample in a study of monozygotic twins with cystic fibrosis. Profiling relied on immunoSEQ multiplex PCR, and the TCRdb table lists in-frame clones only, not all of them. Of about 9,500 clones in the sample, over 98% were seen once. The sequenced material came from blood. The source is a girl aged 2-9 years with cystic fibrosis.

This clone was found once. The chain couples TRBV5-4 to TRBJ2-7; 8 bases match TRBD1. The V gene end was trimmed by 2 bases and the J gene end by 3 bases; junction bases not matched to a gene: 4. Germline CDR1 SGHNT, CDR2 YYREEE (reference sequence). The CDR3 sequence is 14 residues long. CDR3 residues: CASSFGTGSYEQYF. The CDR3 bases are TGTGCCAGCAGCTTCGGGACAGGCAGCTACGAGCAGTACTTC.

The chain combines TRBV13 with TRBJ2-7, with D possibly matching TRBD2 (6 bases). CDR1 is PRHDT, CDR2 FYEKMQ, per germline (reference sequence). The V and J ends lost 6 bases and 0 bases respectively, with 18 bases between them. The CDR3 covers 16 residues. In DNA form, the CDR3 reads TGTGCCAGCAGTCTGGGGTTAGCGGAGTTCTCCTACGAGCAGTACTTC. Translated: CASSLGLAEFSYEQYF. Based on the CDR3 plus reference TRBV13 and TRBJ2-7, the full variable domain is AAGVIQSPRHLIKEKRETATLKCYPIPRHDTVYWYQQGPGQDPQFLISFYEKMQSDKGSIPDRFSAQQFSDYHSELNMSSLELGDSALYFCASSLGLAEFSYEQYFGPGTRLTVT.

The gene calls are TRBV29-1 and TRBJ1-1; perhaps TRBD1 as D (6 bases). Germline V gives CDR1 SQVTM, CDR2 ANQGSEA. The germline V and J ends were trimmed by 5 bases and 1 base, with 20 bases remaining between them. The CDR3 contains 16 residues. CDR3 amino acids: CSVSLAVIQGNTEAFF. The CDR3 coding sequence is TGCAGCGTTTCTCTAGCCGTTATACAGGGGAACACTGAAGCTTTCTTT.

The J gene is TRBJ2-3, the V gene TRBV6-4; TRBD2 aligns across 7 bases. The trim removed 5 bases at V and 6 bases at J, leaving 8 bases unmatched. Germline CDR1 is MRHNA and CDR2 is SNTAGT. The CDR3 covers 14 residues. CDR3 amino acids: CASSLSRGSDTQYF. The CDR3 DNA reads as TGTGCCAGCAGTCTTTCTCGCGGGAGTGATACGCAGTATTTT.

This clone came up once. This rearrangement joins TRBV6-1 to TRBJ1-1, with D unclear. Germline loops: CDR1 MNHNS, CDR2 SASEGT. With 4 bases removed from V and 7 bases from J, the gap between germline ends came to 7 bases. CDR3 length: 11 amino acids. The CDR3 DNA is TGTGCCAGCAGTGCCGGGATTGAAGCTTTCTTT. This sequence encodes CASSAGIEAFF.

The chain's CDR3 is CASSYLGQINTEAFF. The CDR3 DNA is TGTGCCAGCAGCTACCTAGGACAGATAAACACTGAAGCTTTCTTT. The chain recombines TRBV5-4 with TRBJ1-1; tentatively, D is TRBD1 (6 bases). The CDR3 length is 15 residues. Germline V lookup: CDR1 SGHNT, CDR2 YYREEE (reference sequence). V lost 3 bases and J 2 bases, leaving 14 bases between the germline ends.

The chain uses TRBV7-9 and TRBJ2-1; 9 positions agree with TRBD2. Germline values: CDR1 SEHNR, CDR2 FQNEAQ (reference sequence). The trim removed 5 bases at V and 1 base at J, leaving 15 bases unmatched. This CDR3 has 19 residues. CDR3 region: CASSPKRFSGSGSYNEQFF. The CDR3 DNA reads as TGTGCCAGCAGCCCCAAGAGATTTAGCGGGAGTGGGTCCTACAATGAGCAGTTCTTC.

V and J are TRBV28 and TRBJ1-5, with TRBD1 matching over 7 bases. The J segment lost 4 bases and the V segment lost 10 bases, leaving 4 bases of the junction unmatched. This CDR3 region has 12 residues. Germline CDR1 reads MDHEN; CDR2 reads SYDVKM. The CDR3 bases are TGTGCCACCGACAGGGCGAATCAGCCCCAGCATTTT. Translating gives CATDRANQPQHF.

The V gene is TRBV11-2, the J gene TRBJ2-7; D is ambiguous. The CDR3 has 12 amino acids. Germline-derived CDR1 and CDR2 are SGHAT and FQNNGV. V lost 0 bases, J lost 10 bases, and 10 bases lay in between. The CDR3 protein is CASSLDTDGQYF. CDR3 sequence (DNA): TGTGCCAGCAGCTTAGATACGGACGGCCAGTACTTC.

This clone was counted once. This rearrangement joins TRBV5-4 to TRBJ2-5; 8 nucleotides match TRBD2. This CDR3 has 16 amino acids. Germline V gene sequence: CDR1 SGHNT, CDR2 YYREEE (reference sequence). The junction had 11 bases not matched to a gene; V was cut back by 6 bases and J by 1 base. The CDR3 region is CASNPGSGAFQETQYF. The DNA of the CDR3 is TGTGCCAGCAACCCTGGTAGCGGGGCCTTCCAAGAGACCCAGTACTTC. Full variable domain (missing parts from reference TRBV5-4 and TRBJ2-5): ETGVTQSPTHLIKTRGQQVTLRCSSQSGHNTVSWYQQALGQGPQFIFQYYREEENGRGNFPPRFSGLQFPNYSSELNVNALELDDSALYLCASNPGSGAFQETQYFGPGTRLLVL.

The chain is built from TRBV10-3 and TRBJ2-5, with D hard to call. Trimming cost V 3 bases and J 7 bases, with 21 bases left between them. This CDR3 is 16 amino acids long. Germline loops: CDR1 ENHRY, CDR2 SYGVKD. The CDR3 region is CAISEFSPKQRRTQYF. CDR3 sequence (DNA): TGTGCCATCAGTGAATTTAGCCCCAAGCAACGCAGGACCCAGTACTTC.

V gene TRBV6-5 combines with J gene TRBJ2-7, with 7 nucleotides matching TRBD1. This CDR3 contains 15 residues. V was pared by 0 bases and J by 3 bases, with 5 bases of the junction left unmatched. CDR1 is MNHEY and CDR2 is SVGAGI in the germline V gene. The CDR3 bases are TGTGCCAGCAGTTACTCGAGGGACAGACTCTACGAGCAGTACTTC. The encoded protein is CASSYSRDRLYEQYF.

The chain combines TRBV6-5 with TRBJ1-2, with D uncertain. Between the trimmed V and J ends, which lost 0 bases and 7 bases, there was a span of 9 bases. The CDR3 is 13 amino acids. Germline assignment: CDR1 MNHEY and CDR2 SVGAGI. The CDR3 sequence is CASSYSTGIGYTF. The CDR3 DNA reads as TGTGCCAGCAGTTACTCGACGGGAATTGGCTACACCTTC.

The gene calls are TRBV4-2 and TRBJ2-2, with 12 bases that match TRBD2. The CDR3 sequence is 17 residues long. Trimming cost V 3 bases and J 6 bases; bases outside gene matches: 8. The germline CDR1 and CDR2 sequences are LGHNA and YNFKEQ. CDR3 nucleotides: TGTGCCAGCAGCCAGGCTCTAGCGGGAGGGCTCGCCGGGGAGCTGTTTTTT. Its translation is CASSQALAGGLAGELFF.

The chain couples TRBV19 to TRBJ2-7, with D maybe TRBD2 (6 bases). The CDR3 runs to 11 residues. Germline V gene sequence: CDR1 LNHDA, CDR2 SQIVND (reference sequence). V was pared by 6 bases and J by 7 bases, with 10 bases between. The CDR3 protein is CASSLAGEQYF. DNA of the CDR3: TGTGCCAGTAGCCTCGCGGGGGAGCAGTACTTC.

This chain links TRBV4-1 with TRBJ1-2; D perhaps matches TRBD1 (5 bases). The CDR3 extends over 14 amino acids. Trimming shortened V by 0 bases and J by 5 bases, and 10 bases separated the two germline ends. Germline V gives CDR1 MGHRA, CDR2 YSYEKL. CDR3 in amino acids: CASSQDSSGYGYTF. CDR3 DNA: TGCGCCAGCAGCCAAGATAGTTCAGGGTATGGCTACACCTTC.

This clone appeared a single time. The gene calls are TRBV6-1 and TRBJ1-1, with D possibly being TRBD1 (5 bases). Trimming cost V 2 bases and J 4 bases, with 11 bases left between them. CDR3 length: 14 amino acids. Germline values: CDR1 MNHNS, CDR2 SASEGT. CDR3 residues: CASSEWLGVTEAFF. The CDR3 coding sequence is TGTGCCAGCAGTGAATGGTTGGGGGTCACTGAAGCTTTCTTT.

Here the CDR3 reads CASSLEGGRVGQPQHF. The CDR3, as DNA: TGCGCCAGCAGCTTGGAAGGGGGAAGGGTCGGGCAGCCCCAGCATTTT. The J gene is TRBJ1-5, the V gene TRBV5-1, with TRBD1 as a possible D gene (6 bases). Per germline, CDR1 SGHRS and CDR2 YFSETQ. This CDR3 has 16 amino acids. Trimming took off 0 bases at V and 7 bases at J, with 17 bases between the two ends.

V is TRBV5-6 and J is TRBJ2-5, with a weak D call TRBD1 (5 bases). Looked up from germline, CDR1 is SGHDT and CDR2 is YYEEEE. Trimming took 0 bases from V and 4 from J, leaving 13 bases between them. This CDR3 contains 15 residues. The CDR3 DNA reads TGTGCCAGCAGCTTGGTAGCAGGGATGGGAGAGACCCAGTACTTC. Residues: CASSLVAGMGETQYF.

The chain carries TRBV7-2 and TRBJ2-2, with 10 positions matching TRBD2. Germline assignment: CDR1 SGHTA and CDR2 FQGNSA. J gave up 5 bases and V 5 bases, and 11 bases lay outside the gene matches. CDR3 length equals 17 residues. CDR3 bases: TGTGCCAGCAGCCCGGACCCTAGCGGGAGTGGGACCGGGGAGCTGTTTTTT. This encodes CASSPDPSGSGTGELFF.

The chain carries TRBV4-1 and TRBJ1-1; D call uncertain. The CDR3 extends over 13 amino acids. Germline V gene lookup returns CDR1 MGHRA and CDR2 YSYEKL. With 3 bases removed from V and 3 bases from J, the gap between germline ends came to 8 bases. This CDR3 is CASSHTTYTEAFF. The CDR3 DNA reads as TGCGCCAGCAGCCATACAACCTACACTGAAGCTTTCTTT.

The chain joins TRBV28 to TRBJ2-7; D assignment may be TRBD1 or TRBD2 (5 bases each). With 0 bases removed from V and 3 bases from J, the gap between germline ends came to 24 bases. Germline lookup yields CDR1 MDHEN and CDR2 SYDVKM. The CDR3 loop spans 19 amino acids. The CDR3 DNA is TGTGCCAGCAGTTTATGGCCCATGGCCGGGGCCCTTACCTACTACGAGCAGTACTTC. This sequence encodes CASSLWPMAGALTYYEQYF.

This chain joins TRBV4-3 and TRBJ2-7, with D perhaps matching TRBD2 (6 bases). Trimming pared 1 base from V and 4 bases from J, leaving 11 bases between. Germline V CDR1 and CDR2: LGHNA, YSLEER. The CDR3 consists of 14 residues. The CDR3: CASSQASGLYEQYF. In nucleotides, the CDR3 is TGCGCCAGCAGCCAAGCGTCGGGACTTTACGAGCAGTACTTC.

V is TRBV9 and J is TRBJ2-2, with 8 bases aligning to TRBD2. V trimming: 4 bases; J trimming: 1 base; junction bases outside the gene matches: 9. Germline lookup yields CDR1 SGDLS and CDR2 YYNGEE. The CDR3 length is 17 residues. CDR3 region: CASSSHPLAENTGELFF. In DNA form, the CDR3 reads TGTGCCAGCAGCTCCCATCCACTAGCGGAGAACACCGGGGAGCTGTTTTTT.

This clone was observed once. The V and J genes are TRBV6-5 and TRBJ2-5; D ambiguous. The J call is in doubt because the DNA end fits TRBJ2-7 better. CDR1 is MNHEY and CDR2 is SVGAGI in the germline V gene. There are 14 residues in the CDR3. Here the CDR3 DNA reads TGTGCCAGCAGTCGAGAGCGTTCATCCTACGAGCAGTACTTC. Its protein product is CASSRERSSYEQYF.

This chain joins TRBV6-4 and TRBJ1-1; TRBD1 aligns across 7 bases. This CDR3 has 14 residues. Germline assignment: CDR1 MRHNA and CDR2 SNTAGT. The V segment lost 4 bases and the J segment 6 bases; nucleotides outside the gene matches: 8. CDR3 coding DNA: TGTGCCAGCAGTGCGACAGGGCCGGAGTCTGAAGCTTTCTTT. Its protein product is CASSATGPESEAFF.

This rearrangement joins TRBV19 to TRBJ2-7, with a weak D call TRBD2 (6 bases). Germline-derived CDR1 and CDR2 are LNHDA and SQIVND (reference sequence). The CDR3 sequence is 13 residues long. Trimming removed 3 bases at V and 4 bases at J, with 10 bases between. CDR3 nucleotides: TGTGCCAGTAGTATTGGGACTGGGTACGAGCAGTACTTC. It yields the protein CASSIGTGYEQYF.

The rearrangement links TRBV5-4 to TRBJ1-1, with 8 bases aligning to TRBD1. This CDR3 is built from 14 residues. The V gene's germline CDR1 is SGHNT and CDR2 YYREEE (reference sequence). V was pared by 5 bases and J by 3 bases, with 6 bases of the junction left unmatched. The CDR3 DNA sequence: TGTGCCAGCAGGGAACAGGGGGACCACACTGAAGCTTTCTTT. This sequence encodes CASREQGDHTEAFF.